Detailed here is one TCR beta chain. This entry is derived from a study of blood T cell repertoires in COVID-19. Participant age was roughly 18 to 89 years, and participants resided in fewer than 30 US areas. The table came from immunoSEQ multiplex PCR; TCRdb's copy has only in-frame clones and leaves some out. The sample yields 130,000 to 150,000 clones, roughly 84% seen once. V was cut by 2 bases and J by 0 bases, with 8 bases left in between. Germline V gene data show CDR1 as ENHRY and CDR2 as SYGVKD. The CDR3 is made up of 15 amino acids. This receptor was taken from a woman aged 45-60 years who had been exposed to COVID-19. The genes are TRBV10-3 and TRBJ1-3; D perhaps matches TRBD1 (5 bases). The sequenced sample consisted of PBMCs or T cells enriched from blood (not recorded which). The CDR3: CAISETGFSGNTIYF. The CDR3 DNA sequence: TGTGCCATCAGTGAGACAGGCTTCTCTGGAAACACCATATATTTT.